This T cell receptor beta chain was profiled in a study of T cells after yellow fever vaccination. MiXCR was run by TCRdb on the 5' RACE reads, yielding one entry per CDR3 protein. The sample shows 110,000 to 150,000 distinct CDR3 sequences, approximately 6.6% of them seen only once. V lost 2 bases, J lost 4 bases, and 4 bases stayed unmatched. Germline V lookup: CDR1 KGHSH, CDR2 LQKENI. The CDR3 is 14 residues long. Sequencing was performed on CD4+ T cells sorted from PBMCs, taken 10 days after the yellow fever booster vaccination. This receptor was taken from a man younger than 45 who received the YFV17D yellow fever vaccine. The J gene is TRBJ1-1, the V gene TRBV18, with TRBD1 identical over 7 bases. CDR3 sequence: CASSPGGGITEAFF. The DNA for the CDR3 is TGTGCCAGCTCACCAGGAGGGGGCATCACTGAAGCTTTCTTT.